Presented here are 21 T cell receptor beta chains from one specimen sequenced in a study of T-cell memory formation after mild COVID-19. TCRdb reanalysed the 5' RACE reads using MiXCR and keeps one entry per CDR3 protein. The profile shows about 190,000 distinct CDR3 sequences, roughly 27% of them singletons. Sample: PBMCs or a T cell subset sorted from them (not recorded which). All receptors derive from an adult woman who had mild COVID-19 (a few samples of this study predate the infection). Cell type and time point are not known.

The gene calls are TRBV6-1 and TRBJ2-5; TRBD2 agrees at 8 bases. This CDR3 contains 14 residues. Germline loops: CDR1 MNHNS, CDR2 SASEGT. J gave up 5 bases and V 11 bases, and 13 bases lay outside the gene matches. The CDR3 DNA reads TGTGCCGGTCAAGCGGGGGACTCGTGGGAGACCCAGTACTTC. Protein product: CAGQAGDSWETQYF.

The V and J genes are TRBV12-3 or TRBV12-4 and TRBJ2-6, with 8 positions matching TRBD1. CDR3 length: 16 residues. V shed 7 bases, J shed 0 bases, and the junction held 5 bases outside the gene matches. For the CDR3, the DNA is TGTGCCAGCACAGGGACAGGCCGCTCTGGGGCCAACGTCCTGACTTTC. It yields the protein CASTGTGRSGANVLTF.

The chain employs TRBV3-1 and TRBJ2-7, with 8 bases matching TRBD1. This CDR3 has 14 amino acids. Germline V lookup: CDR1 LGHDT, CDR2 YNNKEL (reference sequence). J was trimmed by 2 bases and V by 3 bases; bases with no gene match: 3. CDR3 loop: CASSHGTGTYEQYF. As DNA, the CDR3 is TGTGCCAGCAGCCACGGGACAGGCACCTACGAGCAGTACTTC.

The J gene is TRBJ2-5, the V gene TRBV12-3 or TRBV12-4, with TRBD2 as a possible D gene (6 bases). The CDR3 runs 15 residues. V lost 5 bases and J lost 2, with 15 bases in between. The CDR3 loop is CASSVGGAGQETQYF. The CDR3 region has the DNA TGTGCCAGCAGTGTGGGTGGGGCGGGACAAGAGACCCAGTACTTC.

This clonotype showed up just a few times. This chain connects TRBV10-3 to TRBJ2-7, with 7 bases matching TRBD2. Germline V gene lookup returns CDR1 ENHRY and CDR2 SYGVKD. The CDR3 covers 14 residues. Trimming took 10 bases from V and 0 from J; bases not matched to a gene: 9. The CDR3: CATLGGSNSYEQYF. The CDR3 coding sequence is TGTGCCACCCTGGGGGGGTCTAACTCCTACGAGCAGTACTTC.

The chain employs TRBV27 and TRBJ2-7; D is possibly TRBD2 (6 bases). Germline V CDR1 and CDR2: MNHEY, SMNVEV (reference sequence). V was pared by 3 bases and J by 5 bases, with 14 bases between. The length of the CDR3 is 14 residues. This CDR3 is CASSFAGPGDEQYF. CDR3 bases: TGTGCCAGCAGTTTTGCGGGGCCGGGTGACGAGCAGTACTTC.

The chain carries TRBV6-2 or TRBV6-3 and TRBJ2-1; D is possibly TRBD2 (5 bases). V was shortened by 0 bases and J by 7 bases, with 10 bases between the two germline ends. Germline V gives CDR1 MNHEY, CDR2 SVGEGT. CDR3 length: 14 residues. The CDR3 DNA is TGTGCCAGCAGTTACTCGGGAGTTCAGAATGAGCAGTTCTTC. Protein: CASSYSGVQNEQFF.

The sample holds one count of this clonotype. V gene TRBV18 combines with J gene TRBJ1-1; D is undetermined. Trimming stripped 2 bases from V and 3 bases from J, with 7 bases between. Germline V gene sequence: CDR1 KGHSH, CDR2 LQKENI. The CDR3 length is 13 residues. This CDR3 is CASSPRTDTEAFF. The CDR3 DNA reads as TGTGCCAGCTCACCAAGGACCGACACTGAAGCTTTCTTT.

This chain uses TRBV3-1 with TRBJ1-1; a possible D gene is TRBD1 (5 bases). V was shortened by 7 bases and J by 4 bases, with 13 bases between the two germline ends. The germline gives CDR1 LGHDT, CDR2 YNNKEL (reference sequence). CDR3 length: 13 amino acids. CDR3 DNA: TGTGCCAGCACCCCGGGGGGAACCACTGAAGCTTTCTTT. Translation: CASTPGGTTEAFF.

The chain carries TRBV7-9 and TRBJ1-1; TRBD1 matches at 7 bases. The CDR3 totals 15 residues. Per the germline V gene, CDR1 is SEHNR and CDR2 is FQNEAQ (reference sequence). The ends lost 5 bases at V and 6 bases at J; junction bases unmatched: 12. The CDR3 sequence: CASSRSTGWVSEAFF. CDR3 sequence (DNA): TGTGCCAGCAGCAGGTCGACAGGGTGGGTATCTGAAGCTTTCTTT.

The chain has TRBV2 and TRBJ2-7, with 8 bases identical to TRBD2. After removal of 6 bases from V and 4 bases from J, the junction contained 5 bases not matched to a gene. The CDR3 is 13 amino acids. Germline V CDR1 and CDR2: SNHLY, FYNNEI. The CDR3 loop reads CASRIGGAYEQYF. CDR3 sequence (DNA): TGTGCCAGCAGAATCGGGGGGGCTTACGAGCAGTACTTC.

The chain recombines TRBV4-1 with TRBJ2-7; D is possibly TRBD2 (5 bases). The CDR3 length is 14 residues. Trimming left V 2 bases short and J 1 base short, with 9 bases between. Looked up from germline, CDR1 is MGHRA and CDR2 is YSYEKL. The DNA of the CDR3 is TGCGCCAGCAGCCAAACACTAGTTTCCTACGAGCAGTACTTC. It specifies CASSQTLVSYEQYF.

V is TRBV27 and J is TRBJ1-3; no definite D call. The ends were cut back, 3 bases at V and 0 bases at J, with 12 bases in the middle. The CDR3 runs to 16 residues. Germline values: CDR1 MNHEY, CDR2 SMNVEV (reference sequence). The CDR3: CASSFRVKHSGNTIYF. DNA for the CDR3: TGTGCCAGCAGTTTCCGCGTAAAACACTCTGGAAACACCATATATTTT.

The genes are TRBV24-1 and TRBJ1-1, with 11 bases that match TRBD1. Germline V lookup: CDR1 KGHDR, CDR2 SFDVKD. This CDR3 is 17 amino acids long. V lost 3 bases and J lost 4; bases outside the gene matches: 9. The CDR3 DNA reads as TGTGCCACCAGTGATGGCCGGACAGGGGGCCGAGGCACTGAAGCTTTCTTT. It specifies CATSDGRTGGRGTEAFF.

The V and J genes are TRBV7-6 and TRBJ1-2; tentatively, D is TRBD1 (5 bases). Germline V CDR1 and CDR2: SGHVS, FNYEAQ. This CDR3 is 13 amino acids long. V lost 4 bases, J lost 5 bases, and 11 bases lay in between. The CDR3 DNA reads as TGTGCCAGCAGCTCAGGGACCCAGTATGGCTACACCTTC. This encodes CASSSGTQYGYTF.

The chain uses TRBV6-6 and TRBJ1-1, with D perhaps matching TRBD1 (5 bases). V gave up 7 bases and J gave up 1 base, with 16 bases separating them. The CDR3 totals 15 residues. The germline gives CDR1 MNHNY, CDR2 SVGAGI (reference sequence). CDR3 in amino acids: CASNKDTRRNTEAFF. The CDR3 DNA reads TGTGCCAGCAACAAGGACACTCGGAGGAACACTGAAGCTTTCTTT.

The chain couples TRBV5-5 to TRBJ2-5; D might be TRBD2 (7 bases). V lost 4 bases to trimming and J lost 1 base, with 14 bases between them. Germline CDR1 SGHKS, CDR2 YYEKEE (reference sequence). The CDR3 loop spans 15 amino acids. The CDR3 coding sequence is TGTGCCAGCAGCCCCGGGGGGCTGATCCAAGAGACCCAGTACTTC. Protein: CASSPGGLIQETQYF.

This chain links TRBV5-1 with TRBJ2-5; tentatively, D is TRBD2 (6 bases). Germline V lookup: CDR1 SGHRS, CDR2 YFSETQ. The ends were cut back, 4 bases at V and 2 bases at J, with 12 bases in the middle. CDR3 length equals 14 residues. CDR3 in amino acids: CASSERSGQETQYF. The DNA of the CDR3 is TGCGCCAGCAGCGAGAGAAGCGGGCAAGAGACCCAGTACTTC.

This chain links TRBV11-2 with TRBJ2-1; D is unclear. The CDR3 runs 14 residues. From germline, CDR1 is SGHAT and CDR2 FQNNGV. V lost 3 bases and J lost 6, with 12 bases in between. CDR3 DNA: TGTGCCAGCAGCTTTGGGGTGGCCGTCAATGAGCAGTTCTTC. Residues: CASSFGVAVNEQFF.

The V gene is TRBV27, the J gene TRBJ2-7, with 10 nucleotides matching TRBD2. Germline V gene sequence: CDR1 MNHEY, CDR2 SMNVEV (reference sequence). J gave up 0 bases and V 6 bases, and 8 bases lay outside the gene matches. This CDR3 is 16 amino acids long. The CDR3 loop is CASRASGSYSSYEQYF. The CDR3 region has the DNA TGTGCCAGCAGGGCTAGCGGGAGCTATAGCTCCTACGAGCAGTACTTC.

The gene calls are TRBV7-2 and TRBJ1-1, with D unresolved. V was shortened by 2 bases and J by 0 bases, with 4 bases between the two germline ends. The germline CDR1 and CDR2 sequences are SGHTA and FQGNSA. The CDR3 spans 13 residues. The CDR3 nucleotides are TGTGCCAGCAGCTTACAAGTGAACACTGAAGCTTTCTTT. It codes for CASSLQVNTEAFF. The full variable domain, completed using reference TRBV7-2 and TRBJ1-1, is GAGVSQSPSNKVTEKGKDVELRCDPISGHTALYWYRQSLGQGLEFLIYFQGNSAPDKSGLPSDRFSAERTGGSVSTLTIQRTQQEDSAVYLCASSLQVNTEAFFGQGTRLTVV.